This TCR beta chain was captured by sequencing in a study of blood T cell repertoires in COVID-19. TCRdb's copy holds only in-frame clones and misses some; the assay was immunoSEQ multiplex PCR. In the table there are around 140,000 clones, about 89% of which are singletons. What the recovered Cohort 3 donors had was two negative PCRs, clearance, or symptom resolution. The germline CDR1 and CDR2 sequences are MNHEY and SMNVEV (reference sequence). The CDR3 is 14 residues long. Germline trimming cut 5 bases from V and 6 bases from J; bases unmatched to any gene: 8. The sample consisted of PBMCs or T cells enriched from blood (not recorded which). This receptor was obtained from a man aged 60 to 75 who had recovered from COVID-19. This chain uses TRBV27 with TRBJ2-3; TRBD2 agrees at 7 bases. The CDR3 loop reads CASSLRLAPDTQYF. For the CDR3, the DNA is TGTGCCAGCAGTCTCCGACTAGCTCCGGATACGCAGTATTTT.